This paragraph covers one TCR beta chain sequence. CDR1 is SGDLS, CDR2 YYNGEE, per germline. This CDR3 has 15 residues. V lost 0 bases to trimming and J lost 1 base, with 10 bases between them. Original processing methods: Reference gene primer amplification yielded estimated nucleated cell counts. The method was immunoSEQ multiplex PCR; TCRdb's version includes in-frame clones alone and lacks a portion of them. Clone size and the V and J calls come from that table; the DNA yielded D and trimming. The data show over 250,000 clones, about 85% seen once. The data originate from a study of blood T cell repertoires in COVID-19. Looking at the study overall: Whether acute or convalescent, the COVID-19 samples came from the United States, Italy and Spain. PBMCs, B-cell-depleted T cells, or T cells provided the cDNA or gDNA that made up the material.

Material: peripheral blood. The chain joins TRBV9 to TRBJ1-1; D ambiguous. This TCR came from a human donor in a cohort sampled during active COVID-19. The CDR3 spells CASSVELAANTEAFF. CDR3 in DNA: TGTGCCAGCAGCGTAGAGTTGGCGGCGAACACTGAAGCTTTCTTT.